A selection of T cell receptor beta chains follows, all from one sample in a study of blood T cell repertoires in COVID-19. Repertoires were generated with immunoSEQ multiplex PCR, while TCRdb's copy carries only in-frame clones and drops some. This table has about 83,000 clones, 87% appearing once. Sequencing input: peripheral blood. The receptors were gathered from a woman between 50 and 59 years old with active or convalescent COVID-19. The CDR3 runs from the conserved cysteine through the conserved F or W. D genes are given only for firm matches. Size is omitted from some rows. Given values are once, few, many or a class for expanded clones.

cdr3_aa: CATSIPWGTSGGTNTGELFF; cdr3_nt: TGTGCCACCAGCATTCCCTGGGGGACTAGCGGGGGGACGAACACCGGGGAGCTGTTTTTT; d_call: TRBD2; clone_size: few; v_call: TRBV15; j_call: TRBJ2-2
cdr3_aa: CASSSGGVSTQYF; cdr3_nt: TGTGCCAGCAGTAGCGGGGGGGTCTCTACGCAGTATTTT; d_call: TRBD2; clone_size: once; v_call: TRBV6-5; j_call: TRBJ2-3
cdr3_aa: CASSSGTTRGYGYTF; cdr3_nt: TGTGCCAGCAGCTCCGGGACAACCAGGGGCTATGGCTACACCTTC; d_call: NA; clone_size: NA; v_call: TRBV5-8; j_call: TRBJ1-2
cdr3_aa: CASSLDGAGGLETQYF; cdr3_nt: TGTGCCAGCAGCTTAGATGGAGCGGGGGGCCTGGAGACCCAGTACTTC; d_call: TRBD2; clone_size: NA; v_call: TRBV11-2; j_call: TRBJ2-5
cdr3_aa: CASSPSGQDYGYTF; cdr3_nt: TGTGCCAGCAGCCCTTCGGGACAGGACTATGGCTACACCTTC; d_call: TRBD1; clone_size: NA; v_call: TRBV3-1/TRBV3-2; j_call: TRBJ1-2
cdr3_aa: CASSPMGLAGAETQYF; cdr3_nt: TGTGCCAGCAGCCCAATGGGACTAGCGGGGGCTGAGACCCAGTACTTC; d_call: TRBD2; clone_size: NA; v_call: TRBV9; j_call: TRBJ2-5
cdr3_aa: CASSSGGSGNTIYF; cdr3_nt: TGTGCCAGCAGCTCCGGGGGCTCTGGAAACACCATATATTTT; d_call: NA; clone_size: NA; v_call: TRBV5-4; j_call: TRBJ1-3
cdr3_aa: CASSSPGTGGNHNSPLHF; cdr3_nt: TGTGCCAGCAGCTCCCCCGGGACAGGGGGCAACCATAATTCACCCCTCCACTTT; d_call: TRBD1; clone_size: NA; v_call: TRBV5-4; j_call: TRBJ1-6
cdr3_aa: CASSIFYNEQFF; cdr3_nt: TGTGCCAGTAGTATCTTCTACAATGAGCAGTTCTTC; d_call: NA; clone_size: NA; v_call: TRBV19; j_call: TRBJ2-1
cdr3_aa: CASSPAGQGGIEAFF; cdr3_nt: TGTGCCAGCAGCCCGGCGGGACAGGGGGGAATTGAAGCTTTCTTT; d_call: TRBD1; clone_size: NA; v_call: TRBV5-4; j_call: TRBJ1-1
cdr3_aa: CASSLARGPSTIYTF; cdr3_nt: TGTGCCAGCAGCTTAGCGCGGGGGCCCTCAACCATTTACACCTTC; d_call: NA; clone_size: NA; v_call: TRBV7-2; j_call: TRBJ1-2
cdr3_aa: CASSNRTGYEQYF; cdr3_nt: TGTGCCAGCAGCAACCGGACAGGCTACGAGCAGTACTTC; d_call: TRBD1; clone_size: NA; v_call: TRBV7-3; j_call: TRBJ2-7
cdr3_aa: CASSDGTSGGNNEQFF; cdr3_nt: TGTGCCAGCAGTGACGGGACTAGCGGGGGAAACAATGAGCAGTTCTTC; d_call: TRBD2; clone_size: NA; v_call: TRBV2; j_call: TRBJ2-1
cdr3_aa: CASSSRGNEQYF; cdr3_nt: TGTGCCAGCAGTTCCCGGGGAAACGAGCAGTACTTC; d_call: NA; clone_size: few; v_call: TRBV28; j_call: TRBJ2-7
cdr3_aa: CASSWGEGEAFF; cdr3_nt: TGTGCCAGCAGCTGGGGGGAGGGTGAAGCTTTCTTT; d_call: NA; clone_size: NA; v_call: TRBV11-2; j_call: TRBJ1-1
cdr3_aa: CASSLGQGWGYTF; cdr3_nt: TGTGCCAGCAGCTTGGGACAGGGTTGGGGCTACACCTTC; d_call: TRBD1; clone_size: NA; v_call: TRBV7-3; j_call: TRBJ1-2
cdr3_aa: CASSSDAYGTDQPQHF; cdr3_nt: TGCGCCAGCAGCTCGGACGCCTACGGGACAGATCAGCCCCAGCATTTT; d_call: TRBD1; clone_size: NA; v_call: TRBV4-3; j_call: TRBJ1-5
cdr3_aa: CASSFGTGQSYGYTF; cdr3_nt: TGCGCCAGCAGCTTCGGGACAGGTCAAAGCTATGGCTACACCTTC; d_call: TRBD1; clone_size: NA; v_call: TRBV5-1; j_call: TRBJ1-2
cdr3_aa: CAWSVGGEKLFF; cdr3_nt: TGTGCCTGGAGTGTAGGAGGTGAAAAACTGTTTTTT; d_call: NA; clone_size: NA; v_call: TRBV30; j_call: TRBJ1-4
cdr3_aa: CASRNSGGPQHF; cdr3_nt: TGTGCCAGCAGGAATTCGGGGGGGCCCCAGCATTTT; d_call: NA; clone_size: NA; v_call: TRBV27; j_call: TRBJ1-5
cdr3_aa: CATRKRGQTAEAFF; cdr3_nt: TGTGCCACCAGAAAAAGGGGACAGACGGCTGAAGCTTTCTTT; d_call: TRBD1; clone_size: few; v_call: TRBV6-5; j_call: TRBJ1-1
cdr3_aa: CASSGRQGRVGNQPQHF; cdr3_nt: TGTGCCAGCAGCGGAAGACAGGGCCGGGTTGGCAATCAGCCCCAGCATTTT; d_call: NA; clone_size: few; v_call: TRBV21-1; j_call: TRBJ1-5
cdr3_aa: CASSTTGDRVTEAFF; cdr3_nt: TGTGCCAGCAGCACGACAGGGGATCGGGTCACTGAAGCTTTCTTT; d_call: TRBD1; clone_size: NA; v_call: TRBV7-2; j_call: TRBJ1-1
cdr3_aa: CASSLGQGVYEQYF; cdr3_nt: TGTGCCAGTAGTCTTGGACAGGGTGTTTACGAGCAGTACTTC; d_call: TRBD1; clone_size: NA; v_call: TRBV19; j_call: TRBJ2-7
cdr3_aa: CASSGSGGFDNEQFF; cdr3_nt: TGTGCCAGCAGCGGTAGCGGGGGCTTCGACAATGAGCAGTTCTTC; d_call: TRBD2; clone_size: NA; v_call: TRBV9; j_call: TRBJ2-1
cdr3_aa: CASSYSKGSGPKEAFF; cdr3_nt: TGTGCCAGCAGTTACTCGAAAGGGTCAGGGCCAAAGGAAGCTTTCTTT; d_call: NA; clone_size: NA; v_call: TRBV6-6; j_call: TRBJ1-1